The 8 T cell receptor beta chains below come from one sample, sequenced in a study of T-cell memory formation after mild COVID-19. Each CDR3 protein is one row after TCRdb ran MiXCR on the 5' RACE reads. The sample includes around 510,000 distinct CDR3 sequences, about 20% of them seen just once. The sequencing input was PBMCs or a T cell subset sorted from them (not recorded which). These receptors were taken from an adult woman who had mild COVID-19 (a few samples of this study predate the infection). Cell type and time point are not known.

This clonotype was detected a few times. V gene TRBV3-1 combines with J gene TRBJ2-7, with TRBD1 matching 7 bases. V was clipped by 1 base and J by 3 bases; unmatched bases: 9. This CDR3 region has 16 residues. Germline V gene sequence: CDR1 LGHDT, CDR2 YNNKEL (reference sequence). The DNA for the CDR3 is TGTGCCAGCAGCCAAGTGGTGTCGGACAGGAGCTACGAGCAGTACTTC. It is translated as CASSQVVSDRSYEQYF.

This clonotype was detected only a few times. The chain has TRBV12-3 or TRBV12-4 and TRBJ2-6, with 7 nucleotides matching TRBD1. CDR3 length: 15 amino acids. Trimming removed 6 bases from V and 2 bases from J; junction bases left unmatched: 4. CDR3 nucleotides: TGTGCCAGCAGGCGTCAGGGGGCTGGGGCCAACGTCCTGACTTTC. It yields the protein CASRRQGAGANVLTF.

This clonotype has more than one count but fewer than ten. CDR3 coding DNA: TGTGCCAGCAGCGCCAATGGGCTCGATGGCTACACCTTC. It is translated as CASSANGLDGYTF. The chain is built from TRBV5-4 and TRBJ1-2; no clear D. Germline CDR1 and CDR2: SGHNT and YYREEE (reference sequence). This CDR3 spans 13 amino acids. V was shortened by 4 bases and J by 6 bases, with 13 bases between the two germline ends. The full variable domain, completed using reference TRBV5-4 and TRBJ1-2, is ETGVTQSPTHLIKTRGQQVTLRCSSQSGHNTVSWYQQALGQGPQFIFQYYREEENGRGNFPPRFSGLQFPNYSSELNVNALELDDSALYLCASSANGLDGYTFGSGTRLTVV.

This clonotype appeared a few times. The DNA for the CDR3 is TGTGCCAGCAGCTTACCGGGTGGCGGCGAAAAACTGTTTTTT. Protein product: CASSLPGGGEKLFF. The rearrangement uses TRBV7-9 and TRBJ1-4; D not certain. This CDR3 is built from 14 residues. Per the germline V gene, CDR1 is SEHNR and CDR2 is FQNEAQ (reference sequence). Between the trimmed V and J ends, which lost 2 bases and 8 bases, there was a span of 12 bases.

The rearrangement links TRBV29-1 to TRBJ2-7; 8 bases map to TRBD1. This CDR3 has 11 residues. V shed 6 bases, J shed 6 bases, and the junction held 4 bases outside the gene matches. Germline assignment: CDR1 SQVTM and CDR2 ANQGSEA. The CDR3 sequence is CSVGTGGEQYF. CDR3 nucleotide sequence: TGCAGCGTGGGGACAGGAGGCGAGCAGTACTTC.

This clonotype came up a few times. V and J are TRBV6-5 and TRBJ2-7, with D tentatively TRBD1 or TRBD2 (5 bases each). Germline V gene data show CDR1 as MNHEY and CDR2 as SVGAGI. V shed 7 bases and J shed 0 bases, with 10 bases lying between them. The CDR3 covers 13 residues. The CDR3 region has the DNA TGTGCCAGCACGAAGGGGAGCTCCTACGAGCAGTACTTC. Amino acid sequence: CASTKGSSYEQYF.

The gene calls are TRBV18 and TRBJ2-5; D not resolved. The germline V gene has CDR1 KGHSH and CDR2 LQKENI. V was cut by 2 bases and J by 4 bases, with 5 bases left in between. This CDR3 spans 12 amino acids. CDR3 nucleotides: TGTGCCAGCTCACCATATACAGAGACCCAGTACTTC. This gives the protein CASSPYTETQYF.

This clonotype was detected a few times. The V gene is TRBV15, the J gene TRBJ1-1; D gene uncertain. The V gene lost 0 bases and the J gene lost 11 bases, with 19 bases spanning the gap. CDR3 length: 15 amino acids. Germline V gene data show CDR1 as LNHNV and CDR2 as YYDKDF (reference sequence). In nucleotides, the CDR3 is TGTGCCACCAGCAGAGATCCTTCGGGCGCGGACGGGGCTTTCTTT. Amino acids: CATSRDPSGADGAFF.